This T cell receptor beta chain was sequenced during a study of blood T cell repertoires in COVID-19. At the level of the study: Acute-phase and convalescent COVID-19 samples originated in the United States, Italy and Spain. Sample material is recorded as cDNA or gDNA derived from T cells, B-cell-depleted T cells, or PBMCs.

In the original analysis: Using reference gene primer amplification, nucleated cell counts were estimated. Clones were read by immunoSEQ multiplex PCR, and TCRdb kept only the in-frame ones, dropping some. That table furnishes V, J and clone size, whereas the DNA furnished D and trimming. The sample contains roughly 120,000 clones, roughly 76% of which appear only once. This TCR came from a woman aged 55 to 70 with acute or convalescent COVID-19. The specimen was peripheral blood.

CDR3 sequence reads: CASSLSFWRGTRGTQYF. In DNA, the CDR3 is TGTGCCAGCAGTTTATCGTTCTGGCGGGGGACCCGAGGGACCCAGTACTTC. The chain joins TRBV28 to TRBJ2-5, with TRBD2 matching 7 bases. This CDR3 spans 17 amino acids. Trimming cost V 1 base and J 7 bases; bases outside gene matches: 15. The germline V gene has CDR1 MDHEN and CDR2 SYDVKM.